The 22 T cell receptor beta chains below were found in one sample sequenced in a study of shared clonotypes between healthy human individuals (dated by TCRdb to about 2020). Library preparation employed the immunoSEQ multiplex PCR assay. Sourced from immuneACCESS, this table was stored by TCRdb with only in-frame sequences that have V and J called. A share of the clones is absent; for the studies checked, an unresolved V gene accounts for under half, and the remainder has no known explanation. Here the sample has millions of clones; 95% occur a single time. More than 0.1% of the sample is taken by the ten largest. Sample: naive CD4+ T cells sorted from blood. What this sample's cell subset or site label stands for: CD45RA+ positively selected. The origin of the receptors is a man in his late teens or twenties in good health.

A single count supports this clone. The rearrangement links TRBV10-2 to TRBJ2-2; 8 bases align to TRBD1. The germline gives CDR1 WSHSY, CDR2 SAAADI. CDR3 length: 14 residues. Trimming removed 4 bases from V and 5 bases from J; junction bases left unmatched: 3. The chain's CDR3 is CASSGQGATGELFF. The CDR3 DNA sequence: TGCGCCAGCAGTGGCCAGGGGGCAACCGGGGAGCTGTTTTTT.

CDR3 DNA sequence: TGTGCCAGCACCGCAGCGGGAGAGGGGACCCAGTACTTC. Protein: CASTAAGEGTQYF. The V and J genes are TRBV6-5 and TRBJ2-5; TRBD2 matches at 8 bases. The CDR3 spans 13 residues. Germline V gene sequence: CDR1 MNHEY, CDR2 SVGAGI. Trimming cost V 7 bases and J 7 bases; bases outside gene matches: 8.

This clone was picked up one time. Other DNA sequences in this sample translate to the same CDR3. This CDR3 reads CASSLTGQPNEKLFF. CDR3 DNA sequence: TGTGCCAGCAGCTTAACGGGACAGCCAAATGAAAAACTGTTTTTT. The chain is built from TRBV7-3 and TRBJ1-4, with 7 bases matching TRBD1. This CDR3 contains 15 residues. Trimming removed 0 bases from V and 5 bases from J; junction bases left unmatched: 3. CDR1 and CDR2 from the germline V gene are SGHTA and FQGTGA.

V and J are TRBV2 and TRBJ2-4, with D maybe TRBD1 (5 bases). This CDR3 comprises 15 residues. Trimming took off 3 bases at V and 0 bases at J, with 9 bases between the two ends. Germline CDR1 SNHLY, CDR2 FYNNEI. This CDR3 is CASSEQGLAKNIQYF. CDR3 DNA sequence: TGTGCCAGCAGTGAGCAGGGCCTAGCCAAAAACATTCAGTACTTC.

The chain carries TRBV28 and TRBJ1-4, with TRBD1 matching 8 bases. The germline gives CDR1 MDHEN, CDR2 SYDVKM. There are 14 residues in the CDR3. Trimming took 5 bases from V and 7 from J; bases not matched to a gene: 6. CDR3 DNA sequence: TGTGCCAGCAGTACAGGGGGAATAAGTGAAAAACTGTTTTTT. It specifies CASSTGGISEKLFF.

This chain uses TRBV25-1 with TRBJ1-6; D is uncertain. The V gene lost 2 bases and the J gene lost 13 bases, with 15 bases spanning the gap. This CDR3 comprises 14 residues. Germline loops: CDR1 MGHDK, CDR2 SYGVNS. CDR3 protein: CASSEIRSTSPLHF. DNA for the CDR3: TGTGCCAGCAGTGAAATCCGCTCCACATCGCCCCTCCACTTT. Full variable domain (remainder filled in from reference TRBV25-1 and TRBJ1-6): EADIYQTPRYLVIGTGKKITLECSQTMGHDKMYWYQQDPGMELHLIHYSYGVNSTEKGDLSSESTVSRIRTEHFPLTLESARPSHTSQYLCASSEIRSTSPLHFGNGTRLTVT.

The chain recombines TRBV4-3 with TRBJ2-1; the D is unclear. CDR1 is LGHNA, CDR2 YSLEER, per germline. Deletions cut 8 bases from V and 6 bases from J, with 8 bases between. The CDR3 has 11 amino acids. The CDR3 loop is CASGFLNEQFF. The CDR3 DNA follows: TGCGCCAGCGGATTTCTCAATGAGCAGTTCTTC.

This chain connects TRBV7-9 to TRBJ2-5, with 9 bases identical to TRBD2. Germline V gives CDR1 SEHNR, CDR2 FQNEAQ (reference sequence). V lost 5 bases, J lost 5 bases, and 12 bases stayed unmatched. This CDR3 has 16 amino acids. DNA for the CDR3: TGTGCCAGCAGCCCAGAGGGCGGGAGGGCCGGGGAGACCCAGTACTTC. It translates to CASSPEGGRAGETQYF.

There are a few counts of this clone. The chain has TRBV5-6 and TRBJ2-5; D remains ambiguous. The J call may be in error: the DNA end matches TRBJ2-7 better. Germline V lookup: CDR1 SGHDT, CDR2 YYEEEE. The length of the CDR3 is 11 residues. CDR3 amino acids: CASLNAYEQYF. The CDR3 nucleotides read TGTGCCAGCTTGAACGCCTACGAGCAGTACTTC.

J is TRBJ1-1 and V is TRBV7-2; weak D call: TRBD1 (5 bases). The CDR3 is 15 amino acids. The germline V and J ends were trimmed by 1 base and 4 bases, with 13 bases remaining between them. CDR1 and CDR2 from the germline V gene are SGHTA and FQGNSA. The CDR3 DNA sequence: TGTGCCAGCAGCTTAGATGGGGGGGTAGGCACTGAAGCTTTCTTT. Protein: CASSLDGGVGTEAFF. The full variable domain, with the rest looked up from reference TRBV7-2 and TRBJ1-1, is GAGVSQSPSNKVTEKGKDVELRCDPISGHTALYWYRQSLGQGLEFLIYFQGNSAPDKSGLPSDRFSAERTGGSVSTLTIQRTQQEDSAVYLCASSLDGGVGTEAFFGQGTRLTVV.

This chain links TRBV2 with TRBJ2-3; 7 positions match TRBD2. Germline V gene lookup returns CDR1 SNHLY and CDR2 FYNNEI. The CDR3 sequence is 14 residues long. Trimming took 6 bases from V and 4 from J; bases not matched to a gene: 7. The CDR3 coding sequence is TGTGCCAGCAGGCCCCTAGGGAGGGCAGATACGCAGTATTTT. Protein sequence: CASRPLGRADTQYF.

This clone was detected only once. This chain uses TRBV5-4 with TRBJ2-7, with 8 nucleotides matching TRBD2. The CDR3 is 16 residues long. CDR1 is SGHNT, CDR2 YYREEE, per germline (reference sequence). V was clipped by 0 bases and J by 2 bases; unmatched bases: 7. This chain's CDR3 is CASSLAGGGTAYEQYF. CDR3 in DNA: TGTGCCAGCAGCTTGGCCGGCGGGGGGACCGCCTACGAGCAGTACTTC.

The rearrangement joins TRBV28 to TRBJ1-1; no firm D call. The CDR3 is 13 amino acids. Looked up from germline, CDR1 is MDHEN and CDR2 is SYDVKM. V lost 6 bases and J lost 0, with 8 bases in between. CDR3 loop: CASRGRVNTEAFF. CDR3 sequence (DNA): TGTGCCAGCAGGGGGAGAGTGAACACTGAAGCTTTCTTT.

The rearrangement links TRBV7-2 to TRBJ2-2; a weak D match, TRBD1 (6 bases). Germline CDR1 SGHTA, CDR2 FQGNSA. V lost 2 bases to trimming and J lost 4 bases, with 8 bases between them. The CDR3 is 14 residues long. CDR3 in DNA: TGTGCCAGCAGCTTAAGAGGGGGCACCGGGGAGCTGTTTTTT. Translation: CASSLRGGTGELFF. The full variable domain, completed using reference TRBV7-2 and TRBJ2-2, is GAGVSQSPSNKVTEKGKDVELRCDPISGHTALYWYRQSLGQGLEFLIYFQGNSAPDKSGLPSDRFSAERTGGSVSTLTIQRTQQEDSAVYLCASSLRGGTGELFFGEGSRLTVL.

V is TRBV2 and J is TRBJ1-1; 7 bases are shared with TRBD1. The ends lost 6 bases at V and 1 base at J; junction bases unmatched: 8. The germline CDR1 and CDR2 sequences are SNHLY and FYNNEI. CDR3 size: 15 residues. The CDR3 DNA reads as TGTGCCAGCAGCAGAACAGGGGCGGAGAACACTGAAGCTTTCTTT. Its translation is CASSRTGAENTEAFF. The whole variable domain, remainder taken from reference TRBV2 and TRBJ1-1, is EPEVTQTPSHQVTQMGQEVILRCVPISNHLYFYWYRQILGQKVEFLVSFYNNEISEKSEIFDDQFSVERPDGSNFTLKIRSTKLEDSAMYFCASSRTGAENTEAFFGQGTRLTVV.

For this clone: Other DNA sequences in the sample encode the same CDR3. The chain links TRBV6-1 to TRBJ2-7, with 10 bases aligning to TRBD1. CDR3 length: 14 amino acids. Germline V gives CDR1 MNHNS, CDR2 SASEGT. Germline trimming cut 6 bases from V and 2 bases from J; bases unmatched to any gene: 4. CDR3 residues: CASRSGTGAYEQYF. The DNA of the CDR3 is TGTGCCAGCAGATCCGGGACAGGGGCCTACGAGCAGTACTTC.

This clone appeared a single time. The rearrangement links TRBV5-1 to TRBJ2-7; 9 positions match TRBD1. The trim removed 0 bases at V and 4 bases at J, leaving 5 bases unmatched. Per germline, CDR1 SGHRS and CDR2 YFSETQ. The CDR3 loop spans 15 amino acids. In nucleotides, the CDR3 is TGCGCCAGCAGCTTGGAACAGGGGGCTTTTTACGAGCAGTACTTC. Translated: CASSLEQGAFYEQYF.

V gene TRBV15 combines with J gene TRBJ1-5, with D unresolved. With 0 bases removed from V and 4 bases from J, the gap between germline ends came to 10 bases. Germline CDR1 is LNHNV and CDR2 is YYDKDF (reference sequence). This CDR3 contains 15 residues. CDR3: CATSRDRLINQPQHF. DNA of the CDR3: TGTGCCACCAGCAGAGATCGTCTGATAAATCAGCCCCAGCATTTT.

This clone has just a few counts. The chain couples TRBV10-1 to TRBJ1-6; the D gene is possibly TRBD1 (6 bases). The CDR3 has 13 residues. Germline loops: CDR1 WNHNN, CDR2 SYGVQD (reference sequence). Trimming pared 4 bases from V and 8 bases from J, leaving 9 bases between. This CDR3 reads CASSGDIYSPLHF. CDR3 DNA sequence: TGCGCCAGCAGTGGGGACATTTATTCACCCCTCCACTTT.

The chain couples TRBV15 to TRBJ1-2, with 8 bases identical to TRBD1. Trimming took 0 bases from V and 5 from J; bases not matched to a gene: 2. CDR1 is LNHNV and CDR2 is YYDKDF in the germline V gene (reference sequence). There are 14 residues in the CDR3. CDR3: CATSREGQGYGYTF. CDR3 bases: TGTGCCACCAGCAGAGAAGGACAGGGTTATGGCTACACCTTC.

The genes are TRBV7-2 and TRBJ1-5, with a weak D call TRBD1 (6 bases). With 5 bases removed from V and 0 bases from J, the gap between germline ends came to 8 bases. From germline, CDR1 is SGHTA and CDR2 FQGNSA. The CDR3 consists of 14 residues. The CDR3 here is CASSQGYSNQPQHF. The CDR3 nucleotides are TGTGCCAGCAGCCAGGGGTATAGCAATCAGCCCCAGCATTTT.

The chain combines TRBV4-2 with TRBJ2-4, with D possibly matching TRBD2 (6 bases). Germline CDR1 LGHNA, CDR2 YNFKEQ. This CDR3 is 16 amino acids long. Trimming removed 4 bases at V and 3 bases at J, with 16 bases between. The CDR3 loop is CASSPWAGGDKNIQYF. CDR3 nucleotide sequence: TGTGCCAGCAGCCCTTGGGCCGGGGGTGACAAAAACATTCAGTACTTC.